The 3 T cell receptor beta chains in this list originate from one sample, sequenced in a study of control samples from healthy donors and cancer patients. TCRdb's copy holds only in-frame clones and misses some; the assay was immunoSEQ multiplex PCR. The sample lists around 130,000 clones, about 86% seen once, with about 12% in the top ten. Specimen: blood. These TCRs come from a young man in good health.

This chain connects TRBV7-6 to TRBJ1-2; 9 bases align to TRBD1. This CDR3 spans 15 amino acids. Germline V gives CDR1 SGHVS, CDR2 FNYEAQ. J lost 6 bases, V lost 3 bases, and 8 bases had no gene match. CDR3 in DNA: TGTGCCAGCAGCTTTGCCGGGACAGGGACGGATGGCTACACCTTC. Translated: CASSFAGTGTDGYTF.

This sequence joins TRBV19 and TRBJ2-2; D is uncertain. The length of the CDR3 is 17 residues. Germline V gene data show CDR1 as LNHDA and CDR2 as SQIVND (reference sequence). V was clipped by 7 bases and J by 0 bases, with 18 bases between them. The CDR3 here is CASTGPISGPNTGELFF. The CDR3 DNA reads as TGTGCCAGTACCGGGCCTATCTCCGGGCCGAACACCGGGGAGCTGTTTTTT.

This chain joins TRBV18 and TRBJ1-5, with 8 bases identical to TRBD1. Germline-derived CDR1 and CDR2 are KGHSH and LQKENI. This CDR3 region has 14 residues. The J segment lost 8 bases and the V segment lost 3 bases, leaving 6 bases of the junction unmatched. The CDR3 region has the DNA TGTGCCAGCTCACCGGGCCCAGGGGGCGAGCCCCAGCATTTT. Amino acid sequence: CASSPGPGGEPQHF.